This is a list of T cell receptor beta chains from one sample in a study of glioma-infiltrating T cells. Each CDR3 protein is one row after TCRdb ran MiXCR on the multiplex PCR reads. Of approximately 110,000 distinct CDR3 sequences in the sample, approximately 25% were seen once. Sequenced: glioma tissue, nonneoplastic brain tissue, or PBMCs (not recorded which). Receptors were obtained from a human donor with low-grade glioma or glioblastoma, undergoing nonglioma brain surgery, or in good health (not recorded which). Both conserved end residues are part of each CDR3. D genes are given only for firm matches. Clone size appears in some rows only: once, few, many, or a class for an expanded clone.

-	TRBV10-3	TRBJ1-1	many	TGTGCCATCACCAGCGACCCGATCACTGAAGCTTTCTTT	CAITSDPITEAFF
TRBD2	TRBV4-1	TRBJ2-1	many	TGCGCCAGCAGCCAAGTACCAGCGGGGAATGAGCAGTTCTTC	CASSQVPAGNEQFF
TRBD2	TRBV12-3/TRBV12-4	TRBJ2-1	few	TGTGCCAGCAGTGCCGCGGGACTAGCGGGAGTGCGTCGAAATGAGCAGTTCTTC	CASSAAGLAGVRRNEQFF
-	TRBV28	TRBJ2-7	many	TGTGCCAGCCAACCCTTGCGGGGAGGCCTAGAAACCGAGCAGTACTTC	CASQPLRGGLETEQYF
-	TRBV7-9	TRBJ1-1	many	TGTGCCAGCAGCTTCGGTCTGGGGGTTGAAGCTTTCTTT	CASSFGLGVEAFF
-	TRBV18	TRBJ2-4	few	TGTGCCAGCTCACGACTCAAGACTAGTAAGGGTGCCAAAAACATTCAGTACTTC	CASSRLKTSKGAKNIQYF
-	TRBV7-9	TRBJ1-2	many	TGTGCCAGCAGCTCCGGGAGCCCTGCCTACACCTTC	CASSSGSPAYTF
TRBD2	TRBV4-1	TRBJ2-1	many	TGCGCCAGCAGCGACGCCCCGGGACTATTACAGTTCTTC	CASSDAPGLLQFF
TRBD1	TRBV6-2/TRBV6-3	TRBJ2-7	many	TGTGCCAGCAGTTACGCGGGACAGGCTGGGGAGCAGTACTTC	CASSYAGQAGEQYF
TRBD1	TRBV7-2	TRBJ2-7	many	TGTGCCAGCAGCTTAGGTCCAGGGGGCGGTTACGAGCAGTACTTC	CASSLGPGGGYEQYF
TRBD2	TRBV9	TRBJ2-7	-	TGTGCCAGCAGCGTAGGGTGGCTAGCGGGGTCCTACGAGCAGTACTTC	CASSVGWLAGSYEQYF
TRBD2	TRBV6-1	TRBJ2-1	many	TGTGCCACCCCTACTAGCGACAATGAGCAGTTCTTC	CATPTSDNEQFF
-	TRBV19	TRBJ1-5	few	TGTGCCAGTAGTTCATGGAACCTCTATAGCAATCAGCCCCAGCATTTT	CASSSWNLYSNQPQHF
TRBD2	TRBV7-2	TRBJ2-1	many	TGTGCCAGCAGATCGAGCGGGATGATTTACAATGAGCAGTTCTTC	CASRSSGMIYNEQFF
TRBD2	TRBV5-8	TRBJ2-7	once	TGCGCCAGCAGTCATGGGACTAGCGGGAGCTACGAGAAGTACTTC	CASSHGTSGSYEKYF
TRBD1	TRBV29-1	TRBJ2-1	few	TGCAGCGTTGAAGAGCAACAGGGGGCCGACAATGAGCAGTTCTTC	CSVEEQQGADNEQFF
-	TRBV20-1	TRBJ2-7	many	TGCAGTGCCAATCTCGTGTCCTACGAGCAGTACTTC	CSANLVSYEQYF
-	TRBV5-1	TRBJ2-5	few	TGCGCCAGCAGCTTGGGGGACAACCAAGAGACCCAGTACTTC	CASSLGDNQETQYF
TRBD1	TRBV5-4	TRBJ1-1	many	TGTGCCAGCAGGTTGGGACAGGGGGGTACTGAAGCTTTCTTT	CASRLGQGGTEAFF
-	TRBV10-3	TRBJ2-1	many	TGTGCCATCAGTGAGCGGAGCGGCGTAGACAATGAGCAGTTCTTC	CAISERSGVDNEQFF
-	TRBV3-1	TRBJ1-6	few	TGTGCCAGCAGCCAGACGAATTCACCCCTCCACTTT	CASSQTNSPLHF
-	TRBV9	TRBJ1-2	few	TGTGCCAGCAGCCCGGGGGCCTATGGCTACACCTTC	CASSPGAYGYTF
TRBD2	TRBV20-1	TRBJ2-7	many	TGCAGTGCTAGAGATTTCGGACTAGCGGGGGGCTACGAGCAGTACTTC	CSARDFGLAGGYEQYF
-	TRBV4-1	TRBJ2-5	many	TGCGCCAGCAGTCGATCGGGGCGGGAGACCCAGTACTTC	CASSRSGRETQYF
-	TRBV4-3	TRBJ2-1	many	TGCGCCAGCAGCCAAGAAACAGGCTCCTACAATGAGCAGTTCTTC	CASSQETGSYNEQFF
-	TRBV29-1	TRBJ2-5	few	TGCAGCGTTGTACGGGTACGGAGGCAAGAGACCCAGTACTTC	CSVVRVRRQETQYF
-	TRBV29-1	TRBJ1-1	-	TGCAGCGTTGCCCCGAAAGCTGAAGCTTTCTTT	CSVAPKAEAFF
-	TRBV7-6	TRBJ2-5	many	TGTGCCAGCAGCTTAGTGGGGGGGCCCGATCAAGAGACCCAGTACTTC	CASSLVGGPDQETQYF
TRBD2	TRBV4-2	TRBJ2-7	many	TGTGCCAGCAGCCAAGTAGCACTAGCGGGAGGTCAACGTTCCTACGAGCAGTACTTC	CASSQVALAGGQRSYEQYF
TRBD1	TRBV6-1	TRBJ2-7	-	TGTGCCAGTTCCACAGGGGGGTTATACTACTACGAGCAGTACTTC	CASSTGGLYYYEQYF
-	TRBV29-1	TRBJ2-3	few	TGCAGCGTTGAAGCTGGAGAACTCTACACAGATACGCAGTATTTT	CSVEAGELYTDTQYF
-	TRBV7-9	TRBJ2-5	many	TGTGCCAGCAGCCCAATAAACCGGGACTTACAAGAGACCCAGTACTTC	CASSPINRDLQETQYF
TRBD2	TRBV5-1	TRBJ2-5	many	TGCGCCAGCAGCTCCAGCGGGGAAGAGACCCAGTACTTC	CASSSSGEETQYF
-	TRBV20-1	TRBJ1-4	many	TGCAGTGCTTACGAGGGAGTGACTAATGAAAAACTGTTTTTT	CSAYEGVTNEKLFF
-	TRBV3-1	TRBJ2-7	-	TGTGCCAGCAGCCAAGGCCGCGACGAGCAGTACTTC	CASSQGRDEQYF
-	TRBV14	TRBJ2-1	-	TGTGCCAGCAGCCTAGACTACCACTCCTACAATGAGCAGTTCTTC	CASSLDYHSYNEQFF
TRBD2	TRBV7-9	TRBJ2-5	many	TGTGCCAGCAGCTTAGAGACTAGCGGTATTGTGGGGGAGACCCAGTACTTC	CASSLETSGIVGETQYF
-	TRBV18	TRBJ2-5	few	TGTGCCAGCTCACTTCGACAGAGCAACCAACAAGAGACCCAGTACTTC	CASSLRQSNQQETQYF
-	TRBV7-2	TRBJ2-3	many	TGTGCCAGCAGCCCCGGGGGAGTGGATACGCAGTATTTT	CASSPGGVDTQYF
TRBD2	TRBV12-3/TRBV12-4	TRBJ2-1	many	TGTGCCAGCAGTTTAGGTACTAGCGGGAGTTCTGGAAATGAGCAGTTCTTC	CASSLGTSGSSGNEQFF
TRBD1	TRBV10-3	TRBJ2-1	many	TGTGCCACCGCCGGAGAGACAGGGGACAATGAGCAGTTCTTC	CATAGETGDNEQFF
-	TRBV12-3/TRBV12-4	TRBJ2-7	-	TGTGCCAGCTCTGAGATTTCGGACGAGCAGTACTTC	CASSEISDEQYF
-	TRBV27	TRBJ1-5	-	TGTGCCAGCAGTAGATCGGACGGGGCAGATGAGCCCCAGCATTTT	CASSRSDGADEPQHF
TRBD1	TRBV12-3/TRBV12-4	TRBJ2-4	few	TGTGCCAGCAGTTTAGGGTTTGACAGGGGGGGGCCCTACTTC	CASSLGFDRGGPYF
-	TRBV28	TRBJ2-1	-	TGTGCCAGCAGCCAACCAGCGAACGAGCAGTTCTTC	CASSQPANEQFF
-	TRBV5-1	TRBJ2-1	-	TGCGCCAGCAGACTAGAATCCAATGAGCAGTTCTTC	CASRLESNEQFF
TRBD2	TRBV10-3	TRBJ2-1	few	TGTGCCATCAGTGAAGGGACTAGCGGGAGTAGTGAGCAGTTCTTC	CAISEGTSGSSEQFF
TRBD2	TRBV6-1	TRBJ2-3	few	TGTGCCAGCACCGACCAGGGGACTAGCGGAGATACGCAGTATTTT	CASTDQGTSGDTQYF
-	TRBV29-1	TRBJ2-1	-	TGCAGCGTTGTCGATCCCGGGGAGCAGTTCTTC	CSVVDPGEQFF
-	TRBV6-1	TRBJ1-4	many	TGTGCCACCGGGGAAAGGAATGAAAAACTGTTTTTT	CATGERNEKLFF
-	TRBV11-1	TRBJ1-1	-	TGTGCCAGCAGCACAAGGGCCGAGAACACTGAAGCTTTCTTT	CASSTRAENTEAFF
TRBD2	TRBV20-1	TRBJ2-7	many	TGCAGTGCTATAGGAGTAGCGGGAGGGACCTCCTACGAGCAGTACTTC	CSAIGVAGGTSYEQYF
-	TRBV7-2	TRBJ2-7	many	TGTGCCAGCAGCCCTCGGGACAAACTCTCCTACGAGCAGTACTTC	CASSPRDKLSYEQYF
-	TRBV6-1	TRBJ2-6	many	TGTGCCAGCAGTCGTACGGACAGCCTATTAGGGGCCAACGTCCTGACTTTC	CASSRTDSLLGANVLTF
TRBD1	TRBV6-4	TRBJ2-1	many	TGTGCCAGCAGTGACTCGTTCCGGGACAGGGGGGTAAATGAGCAGTTCTTC	CASSDSFRDRGVNEQFF